What follows is one T cell receptor beta chain and its context. The entry originates in a study of blood T cell repertoires in COVID-19. Participants had their cohort set by participant-reported clinical history. Produced via immunoSEQ multiplex PCR; TCRdb's table is partial and in-frame only. The data hold 180,000 or so clones, with about nine tenths observed a single time. This clonotype originated in a woman aged 18-29 years who had recovered from COVID-19. Sequences were obtained from PBMCs or T cells enriched from blood (not recorded which).

Written as DNA, the CDR3 is TGTGCCAGCAGCTTTCAGGGGGGCGGTTCACCCCTCCACTTT. Amino acids: CASSFQGGGSPLHF. The chain recombines TRBV7-3 with TRBJ1-6; TRBD1 agrees at 7 bases. Unmatched junction bases numbered 5, after V lost 3 bases and J lost 9 bases. CDR3 size: 14 residues. Germline V gives CDR1 SGHTA, CDR2 FQGTGA.